The 18 T cell receptor beta chains listed next were all sequenced from one sample in a study of T cell responses to AZD1222 COVID-19 vaccine. Sequencing used immunoSEQ multiplex PCR; TCRdb keeps in-frame clones, though not all of them. This sample has 100,000 to 150,000 clones, with 70% to 90% found just once. Source: peripheral blood, taken on day 0 of AZD1222 vaccination. These receptors all come from an adult in good health.

V and J are TRBV28 and TRBJ1-2; 8 nucleotides align to TRBD1. The length of the CDR3 is 18 residues. Germline values: CDR1 MDHEN, CDR2 SYDVKM. The V segment lost 2 bases and the J segment 4 bases; nucleotides outside the gene matches: 15. The CDR3 is CASSLPPTPQGASYGYTF. The CDR3 nucleotides are TGTGCCAGCAGTTTACCCCCAACCCCCCAGGGGGCTAGCTATGGCTACACCTTC.

This clone was seen only once. V and J are TRBV12-5 and TRBJ1-5, with a weak D call TRBD1 (6 bases). The CDR3 extends over 16 amino acids. V was trimmed by 6 bases and J by 0 bases, leaving 15 bases between them. The germline V gene has CDR1 LGHNT and CDR2 FRNRAP. The CDR3 DNA reads as TGTGCTAGTGGCCCCCGGACAGCTAATAGCAATCAGCCCCAGCATTTT. Translating gives CASGPRTANSNQPQHF. The full variable domain, completed using reference TRBV12-5 and TRBJ1-5, is DARVTQTPRHKVTEMGQEVTMRCQPILGHNTVFWYRQTMMQGLELLAYFRNRAPLDDSGMPKDRFSAEMPDATLATLKIQPSEPRDSAVYFCASGPRTANSNQPQHFGDGTRLSIL.

In its sample, this clone was seen once. CDR3 nucleotides: TGTGCCAGCAGTTTAAGCTGGGGCGGGAATCAGCCCCAGCATTTT. It encodes CASSLSWGGNQPQHF. The chain employs TRBV27 and TRBJ1-5, with a weak D call TRBD1 (5 bases). CDR1 and CDR2 (germline): MNHEY, SMNVEV (reference sequence). The CDR3 sequence is 15 residues long. V lost 2 bases, J lost 4 bases, and 12 bases lay in between.

This clone was seen a few times. V gene TRBV9 combines with J gene TRBJ2-2; D may be TRBD2 (7 bases). CDR1 SGDLS and CDR2 YYNGEE come from the germline V gene. The CDR3 extends over 15 amino acids. Trimming removed 2 bases at V and 3 bases at J, with 11 bases between. This CDR3 is CASSVQGRDTGELFF. CDR3 nucleotides: TGTGCCAGCAGCGTCCAGGGGAGGGACACCGGGGAGCTGTTTTTT.

This chain uses TRBV7-8 with TRBJ1-2, with D perhaps TRBD1 (6 bases). Germline lookup yields CDR1 SGHVS and CDR2 FQNEAQ. V shed 5 bases and J shed 0 bases, with 7 bases lying between them. This CDR3 contains 13 residues. The CDR3 DNA is TGTGCCAGCAGCCGGACAGCTAACTATGGCTACACCTTC. Amino acids: CASSRTANYGYTF.

This clone appeared a few times. V and J are TRBV30 and TRBJ1-2, with TRBD1 matching over 7 bases. The CDR3 length is 14 residues. CDR1 is GTSNPN and CDR2 is SVGIG in the germline V gene (reference sequence). J gave up 6 bases and V 0 bases, and 7 bases lay outside the gene matches. CDR3 nucleotides: TGTGCCTGGAGTGTATCGAGGGGGCGAAATGGCTACACCTTC. This translates into CAWSVSRGRNGYTF.

This chain connects TRBV15 to TRBJ1-1; 12 nucleotides align to TRBD1. The germline gives CDR1 LNHNV, CDR2 YYDKDF (reference sequence). The CDR3 runs to 15 residues. The J segment lost 7 bases and the V segment lost 2 bases, leaving 5 bases of the junction unmatched. The CDR3 DNA reads TGTGCCACCAGCAGATCGGGACAGGGGGCTGGTGAAGCTTTCTTT. Translation gives CATSRSGQGAGEAFF.

The genes are TRBV7-9 and TRBJ2-7; TRBD2 agrees at 11 bases. V was pared by 0 bases and J by 6 bases, with 7 bases of the junction left unmatched. CDR3 length: 16 amino acids. Germline CDR1 and CDR2: SEHNR and FQNEAQ (reference sequence). CDR3 sequence (DNA): TGTGCCAGCAGCTTAGCTCCTAGCGGGGGGCTTGGCGAGCAGTACTTC. This gives the protein CASSLAPSGGLGEQYF. The full variable domain, in which reference TRBV7-9 and TRBJ2-7 provide the parts outside the CDR3, is DTGVSQNPRHKITKRGQNVTFRCDPISEHNRLYWYRQTLGQGPEFLTYFQNEAQLEKSRLLSDRFSAERPKGSFSTLEIQRTEQGDSAMYLCASSLAPSGGLGEQYFGPGTRLTVT.

The chain combines TRBV9 with TRBJ2-5, with 10 bases identical to TRBD1. Germline V gives CDR1 SGDLS, CDR2 YYNGEE. The junction had 6 bases not matched to a gene; V was cut back by 0 bases and J by 4 bases. This CDR3 has 16 amino acids. For the CDR3, the DNA is TGTGCCAGCAGCGTAGGGGACCGGGACAGGGGAGAGACCCAGTACTTC. Its translation: CASSVGDRDRGETQYF. The variable domain in full, with the rest retrieved from reference TRBV9 and TRBJ2-5, is DSGVTQTPKHLITATGQRVTLRCSPRSGDLSVYWYQQSLDQGLQFLIQYYNGEERAKGNILERFSAQQFPDLHSELNLSSLELGDSALYFCASSVGDRDRGETQYFGPGTRLLVL.

This clone showed up just a few times. The chain combines TRBV5-1 with TRBJ1-4; the D gene is possibly TRBD1 (5 bases). Germline V gives CDR1 SGHRS, CDR2 YFSETQ. The CDR3 contains 13 residues. The germline V and J ends were trimmed by 3 bases and 7 bases, with 10 bases remaining between them. Written as DNA, the CDR3 is TGCGCCAGCAGCTCTGAGGGGAGTGAAAAACTGTTTTTT. Translating it yields CASSSEGSEKLFF.

The gene calls are TRBV5-1 and TRBJ2-7, with TRBD2 identical over 9 bases. CDR3 length: 14 amino acids. CDR1 and CDR2 from the germline V gene are SGHRS and YFSETQ. With 5 bases clipped from V and 3 bases from J, the junction kept 6 bases outside the gene matches. CDR3 DNA sequence: TGCGCCAGCAGATCGGCGGGGGGGCTCTACGAGCAGTACTTC. Translation gives CASRSAGGLYEQYF.

The J gene is TRBJ1-1, the V gene TRBV28; TRBD1 matches 9 bases. The CDR3 is made up of 16 amino acids. The V segment lost 4 bases and the J segment 5 bases; nucleotides outside the gene matches: 11. The germline V gene has CDR1 MDHEN and CDR2 SYDVKM. The CDR3 loop is CASSSTGQGSGTEAFF. CDR3 sequence (DNA): TGTGCCAGCAGTTCAACCGGACAGGGGTCGGGGACTGAAGCTTTCTTT.

This clone occurred a few times. V usage is TRBV5-4 and J usage is TRBJ2-2; a possible D gene is TRBD1 (5 bases). Germline loops: CDR1 SGHNT, CDR2 YYREEE (reference sequence). The CDR3 is 17 residues long. The V end lost 4 bases, the J end lost 3 bases, and 19 bases lay between the germline ends. The CDR3 spells CASSPWSGRTDTGELFF. CDR3 bases: TGTGCCAGCAGCCCTTGGTCAGGGCGAACCGACACCGGGGAGCTGTTTTTT.

The V call is TRBV19, the J call TRBJ2-7, with TRBD1 identical over 7 bases. The CDR3 is 13 residues long. V was clipped by 5 bases and J by 4 bases; unmatched bases: 5. Germline V gene sequence: CDR1 LNHDA, CDR2 SQIVND (reference sequence). CDR3 sequence (DNA): TGTGCCAGTAGTTTCGGACAGGCGTACGAGCAGTACTTC. It yields the protein CASSFGQAYEQYF.

This clone has more than one count but fewer than ten. The chain carries TRBV5-6 and TRBJ2-2; D uncertain. The V and J ends lost 4 bases and 4 bases respectively, with 5 bases between them. The CDR3 spans 12 residues. CDR1 and CDR2 (germline): SGHDT, YYEEEE. CDR3 in DNA: TGTGCCAGCAGCCGTGTCACCGGGGAGCTGTTTTTT. Amino acid sequence: CASSRVTGELFF.

The chain combines TRBV19 with TRBJ1-2, with no clear D. The germline CDR1 and CDR2 sequences are LNHDA and SQIVND (reference sequence). The CDR3 consists of 14 residues. V shed 0 bases and J shed 2 bases, with 7 bases lying between them. The CDR3 nucleotides read TGTGCCAGTAGTATAGACGCAGTAAACTATGGCTACACCTTC. Protein sequence: CASSIDAVNYGYTF. The entire variable domain, with the rest obtained from reference TRBV19 and TRBJ1-2, is as follows: DGGITQSPKYLFRKEGQNVTLSCEQNLNHDAMYWYRQDPGQGLRLIYYSQIVNDFQKGDIAEGYSVSREKKESFPLTVTSAQKNPTAFYLCASSIDAVNYGYTFGSGTRLTVV.

The chain recombines TRBV21-1 with TRBJ2-3; the table calls TRBD2, which could not be checked here. TRBV21-1 is a documented pseudogene. The length of the CDR3 is 17 residues. The CDR3 DNA sequence: TGTGCCAGCAGCGAAAAGGGGCGGTTAGCGGGAGTAGATACGCAGTATTTT. It specifies CASSEKGRLAGVDTQYF.

This rearrangement joins TRBV19 to TRBJ2-4, with 7 bases identical to TRBD1. Losses at the gene ends were 8 bases for V and 7 bases for J; bases not matched to a gene: 8. The length of the CDR3 is 13 residues. CDR1 is LNHDA, CDR2 SQIVND, per germline (reference sequence). The CDR3 DNA reads TGTGCCAGTTCACGACAGGGCTGGAACATTCAGTACTTC. Residues: CASSRQGWNIQYF.